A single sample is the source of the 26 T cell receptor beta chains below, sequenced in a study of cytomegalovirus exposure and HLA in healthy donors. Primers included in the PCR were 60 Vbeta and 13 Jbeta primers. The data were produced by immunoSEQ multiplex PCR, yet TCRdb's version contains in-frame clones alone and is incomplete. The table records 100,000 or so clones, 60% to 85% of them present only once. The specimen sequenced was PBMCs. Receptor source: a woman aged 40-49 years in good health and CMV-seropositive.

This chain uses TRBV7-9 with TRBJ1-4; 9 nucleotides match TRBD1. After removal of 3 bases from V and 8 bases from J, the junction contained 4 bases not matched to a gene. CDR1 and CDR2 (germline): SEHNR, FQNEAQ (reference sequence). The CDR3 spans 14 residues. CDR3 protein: CASSFWDRVEKLFF. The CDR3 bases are TGTGCCAGCAGCTTCTGGGACAGGGTGGAAAAACTGTTTTTT.

The CDR3 coding sequence is TGTGCCAGCAGCCAACGACAGACAGCTTTCTTT. Amino acids: CASSQRQTAFF. The rearrangement links TRBV7-3 to TRBJ1-1; D is perhaps TRBD1 (5 bases). V was clipped by 5 bases and J by 10 bases, with 11 bases between them. The CDR3 sequence is 11 residues long. Germline V CDR1 and CDR2: SGHTA, FQGTGA.

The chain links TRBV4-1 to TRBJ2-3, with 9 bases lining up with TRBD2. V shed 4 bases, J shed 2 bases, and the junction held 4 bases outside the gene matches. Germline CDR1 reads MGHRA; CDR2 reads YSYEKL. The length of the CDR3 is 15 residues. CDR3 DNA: TGCGCCAGCAGCCTAGGGACTAGCCACACAGATACGCAGTATTTT. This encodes CASSLGTSHTDTQYF.

The chain's CDR3 is CASGPLPGGPYNEQFF. The CDR3 DNA reads TGTGCTAGTGGTCCGCTTCCGGGGGGCCCTTACAATGAGCAGTTCTTC. The chain carries TRBV12-5 and TRBJ2-1; D possibly corresponds to TRBD2 (7 bases). This CDR3 comprises 16 residues. The V end lost 5 bases, the J end lost 4 bases, and 18 bases lay between the germline ends. Germline V gene lookup returns CDR1 LGHNT and CDR2 FRNRAP.

For the CDR3, the DNA is TGTGCCTGGAGCCGCCGGAGCACTGAAGCTTTCTTT. Translation gives CAWSRRSTEAFF. This chain uses TRBV30 with TRBJ1-1, with D unresolved. Germline CDR1 is GTSNPN and CDR2 is SVGIG (reference sequence). Trimming took 3 bases from V and 4 from J, leaving 9 bases between them. The CDR3 extends over 12 amino acids.

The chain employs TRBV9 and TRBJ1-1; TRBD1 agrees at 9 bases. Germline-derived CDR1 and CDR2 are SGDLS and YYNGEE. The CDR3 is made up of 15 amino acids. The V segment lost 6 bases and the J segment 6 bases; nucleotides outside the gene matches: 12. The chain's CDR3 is CASTFGDRVRSEAFF. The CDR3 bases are TGTGCCAGCACGTTCGGGGACAGGGTCCGCTCTGAAGCTTTCTTT.

The CDR3 loop is CASRRYRENIQYF. The CDR3 DNA follows: TGTGCCAGCAGACGTTACAGGGAAAACATTCAGTACTTC. The gene calls are TRBV6-6 and TRBJ2-4; tentative D call: TRBD1 (6 bases). Trimming stripped 6 bases from V and 5 bases from J, with 11 bases between. Germline V gene sequence: CDR1 MNHNY, CDR2 SVGAGI (reference sequence). This CDR3 is built from 13 residues.

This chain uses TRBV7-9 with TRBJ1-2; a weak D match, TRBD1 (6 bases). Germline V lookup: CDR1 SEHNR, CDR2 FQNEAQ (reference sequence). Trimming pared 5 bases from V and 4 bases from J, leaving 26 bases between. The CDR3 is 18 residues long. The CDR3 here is CASSLRSGTPYGIYGYTF. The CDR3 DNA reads TGTGCCAGCAGCCTAAGATCCGGGACACCATACGGGATCTATGGCTACACCTTC.

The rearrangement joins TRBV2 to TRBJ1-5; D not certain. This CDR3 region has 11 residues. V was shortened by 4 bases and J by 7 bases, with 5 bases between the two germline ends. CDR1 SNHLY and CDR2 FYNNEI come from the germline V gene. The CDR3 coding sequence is TGTGCCAGCAGTGCAGGACAGCCCCAGCATTTT. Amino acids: CASSAGQPQHF.

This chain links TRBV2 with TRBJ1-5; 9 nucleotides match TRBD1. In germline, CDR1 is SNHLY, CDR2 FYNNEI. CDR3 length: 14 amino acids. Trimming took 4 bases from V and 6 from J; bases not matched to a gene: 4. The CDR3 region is CASSAGQGGQPQHF. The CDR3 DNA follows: TGTGCCAGCAGTGCGGGACAGGGAGGTCAGCCCCAGCATTTT.

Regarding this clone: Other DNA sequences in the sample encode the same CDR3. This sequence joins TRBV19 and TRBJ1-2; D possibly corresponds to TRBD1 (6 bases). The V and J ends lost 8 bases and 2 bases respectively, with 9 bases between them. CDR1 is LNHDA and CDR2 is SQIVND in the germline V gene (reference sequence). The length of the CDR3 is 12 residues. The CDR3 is CASSGQNYGYTF. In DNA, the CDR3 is TGTGCCAGTTCCGGACAGAACTATGGCTACACCTTC.

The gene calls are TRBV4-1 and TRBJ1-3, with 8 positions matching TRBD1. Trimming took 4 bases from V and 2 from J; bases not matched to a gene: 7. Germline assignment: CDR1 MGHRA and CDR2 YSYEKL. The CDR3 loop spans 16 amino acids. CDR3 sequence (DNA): TGCGCCAGCAGCCTGGTAGGCAGGGGGCCTGGAAACACCATATATTTT. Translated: CASSLVGRGPGNTIYF.

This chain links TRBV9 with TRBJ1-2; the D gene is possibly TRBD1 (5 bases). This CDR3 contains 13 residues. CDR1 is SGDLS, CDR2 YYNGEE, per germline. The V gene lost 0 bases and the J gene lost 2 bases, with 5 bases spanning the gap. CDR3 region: CASSVGQNYGYTF. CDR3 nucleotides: TGTGCCAGCAGCGTAGGACAGAACTATGGCTACACCTTC.

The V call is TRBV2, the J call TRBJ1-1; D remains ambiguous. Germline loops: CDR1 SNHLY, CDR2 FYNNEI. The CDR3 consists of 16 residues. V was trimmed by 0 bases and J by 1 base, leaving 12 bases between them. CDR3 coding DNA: TGTGCCAGCAGTGAAGCGCTTGGCCGTGGGAACACTGAAGCTTTCTTT. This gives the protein CASSEALGRGNTEAFF.

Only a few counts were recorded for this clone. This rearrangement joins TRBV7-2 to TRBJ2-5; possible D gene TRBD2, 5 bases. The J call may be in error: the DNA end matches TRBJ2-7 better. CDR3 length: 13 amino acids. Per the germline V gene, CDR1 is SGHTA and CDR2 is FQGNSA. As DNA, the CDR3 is TGTGCCAGCAGCTTAGGCGGGTCGGACGAGCAGTACTTC. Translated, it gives CASSLGGSDEQYF.

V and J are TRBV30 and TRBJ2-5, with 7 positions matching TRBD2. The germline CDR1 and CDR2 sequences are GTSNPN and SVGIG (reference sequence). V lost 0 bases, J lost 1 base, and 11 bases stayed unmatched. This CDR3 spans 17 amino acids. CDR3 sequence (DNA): TGTGCCTGGAGTGTACCACGGCTAGCGGAAATCCAAGAGACCCAGTACTTC. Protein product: CAWSVPRLAEIQETQYF.

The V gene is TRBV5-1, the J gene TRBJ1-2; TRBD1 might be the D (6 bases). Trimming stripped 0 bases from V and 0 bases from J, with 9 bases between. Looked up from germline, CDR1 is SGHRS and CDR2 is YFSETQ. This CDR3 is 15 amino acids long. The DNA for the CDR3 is TGCGCCAGCAGCTTGGGAGGGACAACTAACTATGGCTACACCTTC. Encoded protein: CASSLGGTTNYGYTF.

CDR3: CASSQGERGATETQYF. DNA of the CDR3: TGCGCCAGCAGCCAAGGGGAACGGGGGGCAACAGAGACCCAGTACTTC. The chain carries TRBV4-1 and TRBJ2-5; tentative D call: TRBD2 (7 bases). This CDR3 is 16 amino acids long. Looked up from germline, CDR1 is MGHRA and CDR2 is YSYEKL. Trimming pared 1 base from V and 4 bases from J, leaving 16 bases between.

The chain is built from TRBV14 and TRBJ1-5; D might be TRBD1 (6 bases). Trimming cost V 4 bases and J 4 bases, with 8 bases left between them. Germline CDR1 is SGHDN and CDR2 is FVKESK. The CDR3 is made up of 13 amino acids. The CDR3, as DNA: TGTGCCAGCAGCCTCGGGACAAATCAGCCCCAGCATTTT. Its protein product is CASSLGTNQPQHF.

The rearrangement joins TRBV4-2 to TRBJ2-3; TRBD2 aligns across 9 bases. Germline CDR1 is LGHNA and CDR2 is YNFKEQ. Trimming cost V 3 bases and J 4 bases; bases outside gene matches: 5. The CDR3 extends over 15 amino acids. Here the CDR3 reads CASSHQAGGSDTQYF. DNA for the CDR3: TGTGCCAGCAGCCACCAGGCGGGGGGGTCAGATACGCAGTATTTT.

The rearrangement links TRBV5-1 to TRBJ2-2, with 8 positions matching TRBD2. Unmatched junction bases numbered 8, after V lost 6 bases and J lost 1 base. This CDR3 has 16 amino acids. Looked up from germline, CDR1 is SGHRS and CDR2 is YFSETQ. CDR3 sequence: CASNLGLAMNTGELFF. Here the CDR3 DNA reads TGCGCCAGCAACCTAGGACTAGCCATGAACACCGGGGAGCTGTTTTTT.

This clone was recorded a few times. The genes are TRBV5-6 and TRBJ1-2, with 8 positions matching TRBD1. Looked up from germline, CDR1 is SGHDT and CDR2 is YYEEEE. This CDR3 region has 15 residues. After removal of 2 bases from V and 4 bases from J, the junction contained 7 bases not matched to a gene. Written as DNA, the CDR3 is TGTGCCAGCAGCTTTAACAGGGGGGAGTCCTATGGCTACACCTTC. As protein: CASSFNRGESYGYTF.

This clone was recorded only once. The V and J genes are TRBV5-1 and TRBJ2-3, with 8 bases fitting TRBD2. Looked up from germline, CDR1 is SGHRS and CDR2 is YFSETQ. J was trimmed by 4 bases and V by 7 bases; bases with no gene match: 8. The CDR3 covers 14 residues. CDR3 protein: CASQTGGVADTQYF. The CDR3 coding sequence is TGCGCCAGCCAGACGGGGGGGGTGGCAGATACGCAGTATTTT.

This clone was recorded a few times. The CDR3 sequence is CASSTTGGKVEKLFF. CDR3 bases: TGTGCCAGCAGTACCACAGGGGGCAAAGTAGAAAAACTGTTTTTT. The chain joins TRBV6-5 to TRBJ1-4, with 9 bases fitting TRBD1. The V gene end was trimmed by 5 bases and the J gene end by 8 bases; junction bases not matched to a gene: 9. The CDR3 spans 15 residues. Germline V gene sequence: CDR1 MNHEY, CDR2 SVGAGI.

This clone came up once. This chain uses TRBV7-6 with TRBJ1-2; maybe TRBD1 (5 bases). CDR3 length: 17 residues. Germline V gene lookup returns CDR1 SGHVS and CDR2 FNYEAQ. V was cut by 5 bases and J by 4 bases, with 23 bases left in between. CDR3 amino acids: CASSPNTPGSAAYGYTF. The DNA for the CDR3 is TGTGCCAGCAGCCCTAATACTCCAGGGTCTGCGGCCTATGGCTACACCTTC.

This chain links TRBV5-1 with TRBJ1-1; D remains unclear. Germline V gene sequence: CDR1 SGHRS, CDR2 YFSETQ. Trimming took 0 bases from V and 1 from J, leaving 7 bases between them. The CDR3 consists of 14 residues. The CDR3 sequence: CASSLVTSNTEAFF. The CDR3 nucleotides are TGCGCCAGCAGCTTGGTGACATCGAACACTGAAGCTTTCTTT. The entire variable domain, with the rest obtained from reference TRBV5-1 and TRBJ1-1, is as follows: KAGVTQTPRYLIKTRGQQVTLSCSPISGHRSVSWYQQTPGQGLQFLFEYFSETQRNKGNFPGRFSGRQFSNSRSEMNVSTLELGDSALYLCASSLVTSNTEAFFGQGTRLTVV.